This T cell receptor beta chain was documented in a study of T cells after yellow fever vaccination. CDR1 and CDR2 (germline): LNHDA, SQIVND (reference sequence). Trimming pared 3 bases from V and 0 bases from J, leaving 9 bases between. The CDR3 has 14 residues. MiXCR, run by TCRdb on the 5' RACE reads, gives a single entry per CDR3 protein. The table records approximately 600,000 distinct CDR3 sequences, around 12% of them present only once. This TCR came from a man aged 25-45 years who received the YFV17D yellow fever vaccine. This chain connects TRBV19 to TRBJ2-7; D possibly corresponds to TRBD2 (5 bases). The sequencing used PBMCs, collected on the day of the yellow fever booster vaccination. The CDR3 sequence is CASSIVGSSYEQYF. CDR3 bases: TGTGCCAGTAGTATTGTTGGGAGCTCCTACGAGCAGTACTTC.